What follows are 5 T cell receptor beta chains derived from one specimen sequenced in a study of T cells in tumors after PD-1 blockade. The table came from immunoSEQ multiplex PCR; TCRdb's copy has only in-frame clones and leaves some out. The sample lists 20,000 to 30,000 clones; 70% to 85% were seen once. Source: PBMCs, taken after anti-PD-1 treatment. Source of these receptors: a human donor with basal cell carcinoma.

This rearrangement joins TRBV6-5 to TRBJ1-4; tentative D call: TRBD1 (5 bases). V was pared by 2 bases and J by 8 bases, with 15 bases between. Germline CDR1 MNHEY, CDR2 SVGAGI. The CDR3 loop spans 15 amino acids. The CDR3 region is CASSYKPPRGEKLFF. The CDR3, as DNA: TGTGCCAGCAGTTACAAGCCCCCGCGGGGGGAAAAACTGTTTTTT.

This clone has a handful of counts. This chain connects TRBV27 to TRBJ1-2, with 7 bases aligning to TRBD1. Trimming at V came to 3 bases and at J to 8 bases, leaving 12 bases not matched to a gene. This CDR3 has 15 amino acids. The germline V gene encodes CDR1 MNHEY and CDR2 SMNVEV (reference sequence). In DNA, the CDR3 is TGTGCCAGCAGTTTTCAATCGACAGGGAGCGGCGGCTACACCTTC. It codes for CASSFQSTGSGGYTF.

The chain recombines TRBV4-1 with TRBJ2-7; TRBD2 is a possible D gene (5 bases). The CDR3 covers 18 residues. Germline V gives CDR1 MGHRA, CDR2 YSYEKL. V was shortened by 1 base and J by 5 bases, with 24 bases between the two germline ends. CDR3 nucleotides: TGCGCCAGCAGCCAAGTACATGAGGCTAGCAGCGCCGTGAACGAGCAGTACTTC. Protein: CASSQVHEASSAVNEQYF.

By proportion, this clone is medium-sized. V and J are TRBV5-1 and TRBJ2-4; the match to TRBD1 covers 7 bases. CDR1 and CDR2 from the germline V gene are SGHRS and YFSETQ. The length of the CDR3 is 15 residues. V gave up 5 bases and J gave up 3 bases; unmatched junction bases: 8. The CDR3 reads CASRSNRDSKNIQYF. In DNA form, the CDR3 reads TGCGCCAGCAGATCGAACCGGGACAGCAAAAACATTCAGTACTTC.

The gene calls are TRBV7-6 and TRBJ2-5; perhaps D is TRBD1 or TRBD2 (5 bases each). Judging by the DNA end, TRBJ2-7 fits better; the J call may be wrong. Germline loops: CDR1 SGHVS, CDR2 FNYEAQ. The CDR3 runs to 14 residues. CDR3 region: CASSSWGSSYEQYF. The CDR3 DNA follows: TGTGCCAGCAGCTCCTGGGGGAGCTCCTACGAGCAGTACTTC.